The 8 T cell receptor beta chains below were found in one sample sequenced in a study of T cell responses to AZD1222 COVID-19 vaccine. The data were produced by immunoSEQ multiplex PCR, yet TCRdb's version contains in-frame clones alone and is incomplete. Of approximately 130,000 clones in the sample, 88% are singletons; the top ten hold approximately 6%. The sequences come from peripheral blood, collected 28 days after the second AZD1222 dose. The receptors derive from an adult who received the AZD1222 COVID-19 vaccine.

The chain employs TRBV2 and TRBJ2-3; 10 nucleotides align to TRBD2. From germline, CDR1 is SNHLY and CDR2 FYNNEI. The V and J ends lost 6 bases and 6 bases, in that order; junction bases with no gene match: 3. This CDR3 region has 13 residues. CDR3 in DNA: TGTGCCAGCAGATCGACTAGCGGGGATACGCAGTATTTT. This encodes CASRSTSGDTQYF.

The rearrangement joins TRBV18 to TRBJ2-2; tentatively, D is TRBD1 or TRBD2 (5 bases each). Between the trimmed V and J ends, which lost 5 bases and 4 bases, there was a span of 17 bases. Germline V gives CDR1 KGHSH, CDR2 LQKENI. CDR3 length equals 16 residues. This CDR3 is CASSKMWGPSTGELFF. As DNA, the CDR3 is TGTGCCAGCTCAAAAATGTGGGGACCTAGCACCGGGGAGCTGTTTTTT.

The J gene is TRBJ2-5, the V gene TRBV6-5; 7 bases fit TRBD2. Trimming at V came to 2 bases and at J to 2 bases, leaving 8 bases not matched to a gene. Germline CDR1 reads MNHEY; CDR2 reads SVGAGI. This CDR3 has 16 residues. The DNA for the CDR3 is TGTGCCAGCAGTTACGCCCGCGACGGGGGGCAAGAGACCCAGTACTTC. This sequence encodes CASSYARDGGQETQYF.

V and J are TRBV12-3 or TRBV12-4 and TRBJ1-2; D call uncertain. The ends were cut back, 6 bases at V and 8 bases at J, with 10 bases in the middle. This CDR3 has 11 residues. As DNA, the CDR3 is TGTGCCAGCAGCCTGATTGGAGGCTACACCTTC. This codes for CASSLIGGYTF.

V and J are TRBV4-1 and TRBJ1-3; D gene ambiguous. V lost 0 bases and J lost 0, with 9 bases in between. Looked up from germline, CDR1 is MGHRA and CDR2 is YSYEKL. The CDR3 contains 16 residues. DNA for the CDR3: TGCGCCAGCAGCCAAGATGAAAGGCTCTCTGGAAACACCATATATTTT. Translation: CASSQDERLSGNTIYF.

J is TRBJ2-1 and V is TRBV6-5; D perhaps matches TRBD1 (5 bases). V lost 6 bases and J lost 0, with 12 bases in between. The V gene's germline CDR1 is MNHEY and CDR2 SVGAGI. This CDR3 contains 15 residues. CDR3 sequence: CASRPLDNSYNEQFF. In DNA, the CDR3 is TGTGCCAGCAGGCCGCTGGACAACTCCTACAATGAGCAGTTCTTC.

The V call is TRBV11-2, the J call TRBJ2-1; 9 nucleotides match TRBD2. V shed 5 bases and J 4 bases; nucleotides not matched to a gene: 6. The germline V gene has CDR1 SGHAT and CDR2 FQNNGV. The CDR3 spans 15 residues. The CDR3 DNA reads as TGTGCCAGCAGCAGAGGGACTAGCCTTTACAATGAGCAGTTCTTC. Protein product: CASSRGTSLYNEQFF. The variable domain in full, with the rest retrieved from reference TRBV11-2 and TRBJ2-1, is EAGVAQSPRYKIIEKRQSVAFWCNPISGHATLYWYQQILGQGPKLLIQFQNNGVVDDSQLPKDRFSAERLKGVDSTLKIQPAKLEDSAVYLCASSRGTSLYNEQFFGPGTRLTVL.

The chain carries TRBV7-9 and TRBJ1-1; 8 bases are shared with TRBD1. The germline V gene has CDR1 SEHNR and CDR2 FQNEAQ (reference sequence). After removal of 6 bases from V and 3 bases from J, the junction contained 3 bases not matched to a gene. The CDR3 consists of 13 residues. The CDR3 sequence: CASRVTGDTEAFF. The CDR3 DNA reads as TGTGCCAGCAGAGTGACAGGGGACACTGAAGCTTTCTTT.